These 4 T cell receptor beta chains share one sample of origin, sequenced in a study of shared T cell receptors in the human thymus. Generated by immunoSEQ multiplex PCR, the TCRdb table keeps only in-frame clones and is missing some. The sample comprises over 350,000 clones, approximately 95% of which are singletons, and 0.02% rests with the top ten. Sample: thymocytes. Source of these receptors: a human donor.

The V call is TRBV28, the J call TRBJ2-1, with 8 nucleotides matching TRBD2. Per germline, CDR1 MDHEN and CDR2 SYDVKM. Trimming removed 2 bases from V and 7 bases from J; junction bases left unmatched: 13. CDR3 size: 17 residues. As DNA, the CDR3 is TGTGCCAGCAGTTTAACGGTGGGAGCGGGAGTTGAAAATGAGCAGTTCTTC. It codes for CASSLTVGAGVENEQFF.

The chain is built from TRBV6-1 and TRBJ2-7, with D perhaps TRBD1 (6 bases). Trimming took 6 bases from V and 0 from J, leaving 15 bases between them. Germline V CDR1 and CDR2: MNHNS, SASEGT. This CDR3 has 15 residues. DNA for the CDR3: TGTGCCAGCAGACCGGGACAAGAGTTCTCCTACGAGCAGTACTTC. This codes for CASRPGQEFSYEQYF.

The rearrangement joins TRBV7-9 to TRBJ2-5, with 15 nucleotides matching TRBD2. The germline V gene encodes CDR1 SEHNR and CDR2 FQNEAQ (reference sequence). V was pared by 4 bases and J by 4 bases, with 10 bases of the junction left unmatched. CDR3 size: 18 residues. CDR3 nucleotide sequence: TGTGCCAGCAGCTCCGAAGGGACTAGCGGGAGGAAAGGAGAGACCCAGTACTTC. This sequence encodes CASSSEGTSGRKGETQYF. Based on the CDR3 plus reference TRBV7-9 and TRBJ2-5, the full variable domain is DTGVSQNPRHKITKRGQNVTFRCDPISEHNRLYWYRQTLGQGPEFLTYFQNEAQLEKSRLLSDRFSAERPKGSFSTLEIQRTEQGDSAMYLCASSSEGTSGRKGETQYFGPGTRLLVL.

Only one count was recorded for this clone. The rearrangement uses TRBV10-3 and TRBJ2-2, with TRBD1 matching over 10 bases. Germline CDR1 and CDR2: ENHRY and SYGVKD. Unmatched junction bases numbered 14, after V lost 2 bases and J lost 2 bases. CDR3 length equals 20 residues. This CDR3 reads CAISETGQGVALINTGELFF. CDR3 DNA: TGTGCCATCAGTGAGACTGGACAGGGGGTAGCGCTGATTAACACCGGGGAGCTGTTTTTT.